The present T cell receptor (beta chain) was sequenced within a study of blood T cell repertoires in COVID-19 (TCRdb year 2020). With respect to the entire study: Samples from collaborators originated in the United States, Italy and Spain and spanned both the acute and convalescent phases of COVID-19. A de-identified subject ID, COVID-19 status, age in years and sex were almost always included in the sample metadata. Deeply sampled blood TCRbeta repertoires from subjects exposed to, actively infected with, or recovered from COVID-19 were included in the dataset. The prospective study material was composed of cDNA or gDNA derived from T cells, B-cell-depleted T cells, or PBMCs. The repertoires were made available in a free public database intended to serve as a resource for research on the immune response to SARS-CoV-2. Where available, HLA class I and class II types were taken from metadata supplied by the sample provider and were not determined by assay-based typing. The samples were drawn from two sources: the first 160 participants of the ongoing ImmuneRACE study, and 1,200 or so subjects contributed by 6 global collaborators. General study outcomes and caveats: The amount of clinical and demographic metadata varied by source and participant and was provided uncurated.

With respect to this clone: No antigen is known for it. Base quality data are lacking; no much larger clone is found one base away.

The immunoSEQ Assay, a bias-controlled multiplex PCR, was used to amplify TCRbeta CDR3 regions from genomic DNA. The authors processed their data as follows. Nucleated cell counts per sample were estimated from amplification of reference gene primers within the assay. To quantify the absolute abundance of each unique TCRbeta CDR3 rearrangement, sequence reads were collapsed and filtered. For each sample, productive Simpson clonality was calculated by taking the square root of Simpson's diversity index across productive rearrangements. Imported from immuneACCESS, the table was reduced by TCRdb to in-frame sequences with V and J called. These copies leave out some clones; in studies compared against another copy, an unresolved V gene accounts for under half, and the cause of the remainder is not known. Clone size and V and J calls were adopted from that table, with D and trimming inferred from the DNA. This sample has fewer than 80,000 clones in its table, and more than 75% of those were observed once. The leading ten clones occupy 1% of the sample.

The CDR3 spans 24 residues, from the cysteine through the phenylalanine. Just CDR3 DNA is preserved here, 72 bases in frame from base 1. The collaborating institutions used their own protocols to collect whole blood in K2EDTA tubes. For TCRbeta analysis, collaborator samples were shipped as frozen whole blood, as isolated PBMCs, or as DNA extracted from either sample type. The TCR comes from a man in his sixties or seventies with acute or convalescent COVID-19. The chain links TRBV21-1 with TRBJ1-2; the table calls TRBD1, which could not be checked here. TRBV21-1 is flagged as a pseudogene. The sequenced sample was peripheral blood. For the CDR3, the sequence is CASSTQVTGCNIVGTGVRAYGYTF. The DNA sequence follows: TGTGCCAGCAGCACGCAAGTAACAGGGTGTAACATTGTGGGGACAGGGGTAAGGGCCTATGGCTACACCTTC.